This is a list of T cell receptor beta chains from one sample in a study of blood T cell repertoires in COVID-19. The method was immunoSEQ multiplex PCR; TCRdb's version includes in-frame clones alone and lacks a portion of them. The repertoire holds around 260,000 clones, with 75% to 95% as singletons. The sequencing input was PBMCs or T cells enriched from blood (not recorded which). The receptors originated from a woman in her twenties or thirties who had recovered from COVID-19. Each CDR3 is given with its conserved first and last residue. The D gene is left open where the match is weak. Clone size is given for some rows only: seen once, a few or many times, or a class if the clone is expanded.

d_gene | abundance | j_gene | v_gene | CDR3aa | CDR3nt
. | . | TRBJ2-1 | TRBV5-1 | CASSASSISSYNEQFF | TGCGCCAGCAGCGCTAGCAGCATAAGCTCCTACAATGAGCAGTTCTTC
. | . | TRBJ2-3 | TRBV10-3 | CAISELGGRSTDTQYF | TGTGCCATCAGTGAGTTGGGGGGGCGAAGCACAGATACGCAGTATTTT
. | . | TRBJ2-7 | TRBV11-2 | CASSLIRVGEQYF | TGTGCCAGCAGCTTAATCCGGGTTGGCGAGCAGTACTTC
TRBD2 | . | TRBJ2-7 | TRBV14 | CASSHGLAAAYEQYF | TGTGCCAGCAGCCACGGGCTAGCGGCCGCCTACGAGCAGTACTTC
. | . | TRBJ2-3 | TRBV11-2 | CASSFTPTSTDTQYF | TGTGCCAGCAGCTTCACCCCGACTAGCACAGATACGCAGTATTTT
. | once | TRBJ2-5 | TRBV6-5 | CASRNMNQETQYF | TGTGCCAGCAGGAACATGAACCAAGAGACCCAGTACTTC
TRBD2 | . | TRBJ2-5 | TRBV27 | CASSEGTSGRETQYF | TGTGCCAGCAGCGAAGGTACCAGCGGGAGAGAGACCCAGTACTTC
. | . | TRBJ1-3 | TRBV6-5 | CASGPQGNTIYF | TGTGCCAGCGGTCCACAGGGAAACACCATATATTTT
TRBD2 | . | TRBJ2-7 | TRBV10-3 | CAIRPGLAGGHYEQYF | TGTGCCATCAGACCGGGACTAGCGGGAGGACATTACGAGCAGTACTTC
TRBD2 | once | TRBJ2-7 | TRBV14 | CASSTILAGADEQYF | TGTGCCAGCAGCACCATACTAGCGGGAGCAGATGAGCAGTACTTC
. | . | TRBJ1-1 | TRBV7-2 | CASSLGTGFMNTEAFF | TGTGCCAGCAGCTTAGGGACGGGATTTATGAACACTGAAGCTTTCTTT
. | . | TRBJ2-1 | TRBV6-5 | CASSYAGPLNNEQFF | TGTGCCAGCAGTTACGCGGGGCCCCTTAACAATGAGCAGTTCTTC
. | . | TRBJ2-1 | TRBV5-1 | CASSFNGDSYNEQFF | TGCGCCAGCAGCTTCAACGGGGACTCCTACAATGAGCAGTTCTTC
. | . | TRBJ1-1 | TRBV11-2 | CASSLEPTENTEAFF | TGTGCCAGCAGCTTAGAACCGACAGAGAACACTGAAGCTTTCTTT
. | . | TRBJ2-5 | TRBV28 | CASSPPFRETQYF | TGTGCCAGCAGCCCCCCTTTTCGAGAGACCCAGTACTTC
. | once | TRBJ2-3 | TRBV3-1/TRBV3-2 | CASSQDLARTTDTQYF | TGTGCCAGCAGCCAAGATCTGGCCCGAACCACAGATACGCAGTATTTT
. | . | TRBJ1-1 | TRBV7-9 | CASSLAGPVNTEAFF | TGTGCCAGCAGCTTAGCGGGGCCGGTGAACACTGAAGCTTTCTTT
TRBD1 | . | TRBJ1-6 | TRBV5-1 | CASSMTGQLNSPLHF | TGCGCCAGCAGCATGACGGGACAGCTTAATTCACCCCTCCACTTT
. | . | TRBJ1-5 | TRBV3-1/TRBV3-2 | CASSQEGGNRQPQHF | TGTGCCAGCAGCCAAGAAGGAGGGAATCGCCAGCCCCAGCATTTT
. | . | TRBJ1-5 | TRBV4-2 | CASSQGGGTNQPQHF | TGTGCCAGCAGCCAAGGGGGCGGGACTAATCAGCCCCAGCATTTT
TRBD2 | . | TRBJ2-7 | TRBV6-2/TRBV6-3 | CASSYGGLARGGASYEQYF | TGTGCCAGCAGTTACGGAGGACTGGCCCGGGGGGGTGCTTCCTACGAGCAGTACTTC
TRBD1 | . | TRBJ1-1 | TRBV19 | CASRVQGGMNTEAFF | TGTGCCAGTAGGGTCCAGGGGGGTATGAACACTGAAGCTTTCTTT
TRBD1 | . | TRBJ1-1 | TRBV5-5 | CASSPGTANTEAFF | TGTGCCAGCAGCCCTGGGACAGCGAACACTGAAGCTTTCTTT
TRBD2 | . | TRBJ2-1 | TRBV5-1 | CASSLGIGTSYNEQFF | TGCGCCAGCAGCTTGGGGATCGGGACTAGCTACAATGAGCAGTTCTTC
. | once | TRBJ2-1 | TRBV7-6 | CASSLAGGPILNEQFF | TGTGCCAGCAGCTTAGCGGGAGGTCCCATTCTCAATGAGCAGTTCTTC
. | once | TRBJ1-3 | TRBV3-1/TRBV3-2 | CASSQARGGGNTIYF | TGTGCCAGCAGCCAAGCCAGGGGAGGGGGAAACACCATATATTTT
. | once | TRBJ2-7 | TRBV12-3/TRBV12-4 | CASSPVFYEQYF | TGTGCCAGCAGCCCTGTCTTCTACGAGCAGTACTTC
TRBD1 | . | TRBJ1-2 | TRBV29-1 | CSVRHRDSYGYTF | TGCAGCGTACGACACAGGGACAGCTATGGCTACACCTTC
. | . | TRBJ2-3 | TRBV30 | CAWSLTLHQRTSTDTQYF | TGTGCCTGGAGTCTCACCCTCCATCAGCGGACTAGCACAGATACGCAGTATTTT
TRBD1 | few | TRBJ2-7 | TRBV5-4 | CASTTGGSYEQYF | TGTGCCAGTACGACAGGGGGGTCCTACGAGCAGTACTTC